The clone carrying this T cell receptor (beta chain) has ten or more counts. The data are from a study of identical twins. Using its own MiXCR run on the 5' RACE reads, TCRdb lists one record per CDR3 protein. The table shows hundreds of thousands of distinct CDR3 sequences, with 8.6% occurring only once. Trimming shortened V by 0 bases and J by 0 bases, and 9 bases separated the two germline ends. The germline V gene encodes CDR1 LGHNA and CDR2 YSLEER. The CDR3 is made up of 15 amino acids. This sample also belongs to another study, concerning yellow fever vaccine responses in identical twins.

The chain carries TRBV4-3 and TRBJ2-7; unclear D gene. This receptor was identified in a woman aged 18-29 years in good health. The sample consisted of PBMCs. The DNA for the CDR3 is TGCGCCAGCAGCCAAGATAGACTGGGCTCCTACGAGCAGTACTTC. Amino acid sequence: CASSQDRLGSYEQYF.